Listed below are T cell receptor beta chains from one sample, sequenced in a study of identical twins. One entry per CDR3 protein results from TCRdb running MiXCR on the 5' RACE reads. Of a few hundred thousand distinct CDR3 sequences in the sample, more than 9% were seen once. The specimen was memory T cells sorted from blood. The receptor source for this set is a man between 45 and 60 years old in good health. The CDR3 runs from the conserved cysteine through the conserved F or W. Fields, in order: CDR3 length, clone size, J gene, D gene, V gene, CDR3 protein, CDR3 DNA. A D gene is named only where the DNA matches it firmly. The size of a clone is reported for some rows only, either as once, few or many, or as a class for expanded clones.

length: 12; size: -; J: TRBJ2-1; D: -; V: TRBV5-1; CDR3: CACSLETGPPIF; DNA: TGCGCCTGCAGCTTGGAGACCGGACCCCCAATCTTC
length: 14; size: many; J: TRBJ2-2; D: TRBD1; V: TRBV20-1; CDR3: CSARRGPYTGELFF; DNA: TGCAGTGCTAGGAGGGGGCCCTACACCGGGGAGCTGTTTTTT
length: 13; size: many; J: TRBJ2-7; D: TRBD2; V: TRBV6-2/TRBV6-3; CDR3: CASSLERDYEQYF; DNA: TGTGCCAGCAGTTTGGAGCGGGATTACGAGCAGTACTTC
length: 11; size: -; J: TRBJ2-1; D: -; V: TRBV20-1; CDR3: CSAKRRPEQFF; DNA: TGCAGTGCTAAACGGCGCCCTGAGCAGTTCTTC
length: 15; size: many; J: TRBJ2-7; D: TRBD1; V: TRBV12-3/TRBV12-4; CDR3: CASSLGWQGAHEQYF; DNA: TGTGCCAGCAGTTTAGGTTGGCAGGGGGCCCACGAGCAGTACTTC
length: 13; size: many; J: TRBJ2-2; D: -; V: TRBV20-1; CDR3: CSALMGITGELFF; DNA: TGCAGTGCCCTTATGGGAATCACCGGGGAGCTGTTTTTT
length: 14; size: -; J: TRBJ2-1; D: -; V: TRBV5-1; CDR3: CASSPVGSGNEQFF; DNA: TGCGCCAGCAGCCCGGTCGGGTCAGGCAATGAGCAGTTCTTC
length: 12; size: few; J: TRBJ1-4; D: -; V: TRBV2; CDR3: CASRDGGEKLFF; DNA: TGTGCCAGCAGGGATGGAGGCGAAAAACTGTTTTTT
length: 16; size: -; J: TRBJ1-6; D: -; V: TRBV20-1; CDR3: CSAPRGSGGAYSPLHF; DNA: TGCAGTGCACCGAGGGGGTCCGGCGGGGCGTATTCACCCCTCCACTTT
length: 14; size: -; J: TRBJ2-6; D: -; V: TRBV2; CDR3: CASAFSGGANVLTF; DNA: TGTGCCAGCGCGTTTTCGGGGGGGGCCAACGTCCTGACTTTC
length: 13; size: many; J: TRBJ1-1; D: -; V: TRBV3-1; CDR3: CASSPEARGEAFF; DNA: TGTGCCAGCAGCCCGGAAGCCAGGGGTGAAGCTTTCTTT
length: 14; size: -; J: TRBJ1-5; D: -; V: TRBV7-2; CDR3: CASSFPGSNQPQHF; DNA: TGTGCCAGCAGCTTTCCAGGGAGCAATCAGCCCCAGCATTTT
length: 13; size: few; J: TRBJ1-1; D: TRBD1; V: TRBV20-1; CDR3: CSASDRVGTEAFF; DNA: TGCAGTGCTAGCGACAGGGTTGGGACTGAAGCTTTCTTT
length: 18; size: many; J: TRBJ2-5; D: TRBD2; V: TRBV6-5; CDR3: CASSYSGGLADSQETQYF; DNA: TGTGCCAGCAGTTACTCGGGGGGACTAGCGGACTCACAAGAGACCCAGTACTTC
length: 13; size: many; J: TRBJ1-1; D: -; V: TRBV14; CDR3: CASSQGTDTEAFF; DNA: TGTGCCAGCAGCCAAGGGACAGACACTGAAGCTTTCTTT
length: 14; size: -; J: TRBJ2-7; D: -; V: TRBV5-1; CDR3: CASSMMMAEYEQYF; DNA: TGCGCCAGCAGCATGATGATGGCGGAGTACGAGCAGTACTTC
length: 18; size: few; J: TRBJ2-1; D: TRBD2; V: TRBV11-2; CDR3: CASSLVGTSGSSYNEQFF; DNA: TGTGCCAGCAGCTTAGTGGGTACTAGCGGGTCATCCTACAATGAGCAGTTCTTC
length: 14; size: few; J: TRBJ2-7; D: -; V: TRBV7-9; CDR3: CASSLRGTFYEQYF; DNA: TGTGCCAGCAGCCTCCGCGGAACATTCTACGAGCAGTACTTC
length: 19; size: few; J: TRBJ2-3; D: TRBD2; V: TRBV28; CDR3: CASTVGLAGGQTPTDTQYF; DNA: TGTGCCAGCACCGTAGGACTAGCGGGGGGACAAACCCCCACAGATACGCAGTATTTT
length: 15; size: many; J: TRBJ1-5; D: -; V: TRBV10-1; CDR3: CASRWKNRSNQPQHF; DNA: TGCGCCAGCAGATGGAAGAACAGAAGCAATCAGCCCCAGCATTTT
length: 14; size: few; J: TRBJ2-3; D: -; V: TRBV20-1; CDR3: CTHDRDPSTDTQYF; DNA: TGCACCCACGACCGAGACCCTAGCACAGATACGCAGTATTTT
length: 15; size: few; J: TRBJ2-7; D: -; V: TRBV7-9; CDR3: CASSNDWRNSYEQYF; DNA: TGTGCCAGCAGCAACGACTGGAGGAACTCCTACGAGCAGTACTTC
length: 15; size: many; J: TRBJ2-1; D: TRBD2; V: TRBV5-6; CDR3: CASRSPGLALHEQFF; DNA: TGTGCCAGCAGGTCGCCGGGACTAGCCCTACATGAGCAGTTCTTC
length: 12; size: many; J: TRBJ2-5; D: -; V: TRBV28; CDR3: CASSPGAETQYF; DNA: TGTGCCAGCAGCCCGGGGGCAGAGACCCAGTACTTC
length: 14; size: few; J: TRBJ1-1; D: TRBD1; V: TRBV6-2/TRBV6-3; CDR3: CASSTRQGMGEAFF; DNA: TGTGCCAGCAGCACACGACAGGGAATGGGTGAAGCTTTCTTT
length: 13; size: many; J: TRBJ1-1; D: -; V: TRBV20-1; CDR3: CSAKKTVKTEAFF; DNA: TGCAGTGCTAAAAAGACGGTGAAGACTGAAGCTTTCTTT
length: 16; size: many; J: TRBJ1-2; D: -; V: TRBV21-1; CDR3: CASSKMGAQGNYGYTF; DNA: TGTGCCAGCAGCAAGATGGGGGCTCAAGGGAACTATGGCTACACCTTC
length: 17; size: -; J: TRBJ2-2; D: -; V: TRBV5-1; CDR3: CASRQTPTTQNTGELFF; DNA: TGCGCCAGCAGACAAACACCGACTACCCAGAACACCGGGGAGCTGTTTTTT
length: 16; size: few; J: TRBJ1-3; D: -; V: TRBV28; CDR3: CASRGQGISSGNTIYF; DNA: TGTGCCAGCAGGGGTCAGGGGATCTCGTCTGGAAACACCATATATTTT
length: 15; size: many; J: TRBJ1-2; D: TRBD1; V: TRBV5-1; CDR3: CASSIQDRGSYGYTF; DNA: TGCGCCAGCAGCATCCAAGACAGGGGAAGTTACGGCTACACCTTC
length: 17; size: few; J: TRBJ2-3; D: TRBD1; V: TRBV18; CDR3: CASSPPGQGVSGDTQYF; DNA: TGTGCCAGCTCACCACCCGGGCAGGGGGTTTCTGGAGATACGCAGTATTTT
length: 12; size: many; J: TRBJ1-5; D: -; V: TRBV20-1; CDR3: CSARAGDQPQHF; DNA: TGCAGTGCTAGAGCGGGGGATCAGCCCCAGCATTTT
length: 16; size: many; J: TRBJ1-4; D: -; V: TRBV4-2; CDR3: CASSQEEWSTNEKLFF; DNA: TGTGCCAGCAGCCAAGAGGAGTGGTCAACTAATGAAAAACTGTTTTTT
length: 16; size: few; J: TRBJ2-7; D: TRBD1; V: TRBV28; CDR3: CASTPTDRGASYEQYF; DNA: TGTGCCAGCACCCCCACCGACAGGGGCGCCTCTTACGAGCAGTACTTC
length: 15; size: few; J: TRBJ2-7; D: -; V: TRBV14; CDR3: CASSPLEGGVYEQYF; DNA: TGTGCCAGCAGCCCATTGGAGGGGGGCGTCTACGAGCAGTACTTC
length: 13; size: few; J: TRBJ2-1; D: TRBD1; V: TRBV7-2; CDR3: CASRRTGLDEQFF; DNA: TGTGCCAGCAGGAGGACAGGTCTTGATGAGCAGTTCTTC
length: 16; size: many; J: TRBJ1-6; D: TRBD1; V: TRBV5-1; CDR3: CASSASGTGFNSPLHF; DNA: TGCGCCAGCAGCGCATCCGGGACAGGGTTTAATTCACCCCTCCACTTT
length: 14; size: many; J: TRBJ2-1; D: TRBD2; V: TRBV10-3; CDR3: CAISSGGAGNEQFF; DNA: TGTGCCATCAGCAGCGGGGGCGCGGGGAATGAGCAGTTCTTC
length: 17; size: few; J: TRBJ2-5; D: -; V: TRBV9; CDR3: CASSVGSGPSAGETQYF; DNA: TGTGCCAGCAGCGTAGGTAGCGGACCTTCCGCGGGGGAGACCCAGTACTTC
length: 18; size: few; J: TRBJ2-1; D: TRBD2; V: TRBV20-1; CDR3: CSARDFGRLAGGVNEQFF; DNA: TGCAGTGCTAGAGATTTTGGCCGACTAGCGGGGGGTGTCAATGAGCAGTTCTTC
length: 13; size: few; J: TRBJ1-4; D: -; V: TRBV7-2; CDR3: CASSLDPGEKLFF; DNA: TGTGCCAGCAGCTTAGATCCAGGTGAAAAACTGTTTTTT
length: 15; size: -; J: TRBJ1-5; D: -; V: TRBV9; CDR3: CASSVHPGPDQPQHF; DNA: TGTGCCAGCAGCGTGCACCCCGGGCCAGATCAGCCCCAGCATTTT
length: 14; size: few; J: TRBJ2-1; D: -; V: TRBV20-1; CDR3: CSARRETTDNEQFF; DNA: TGCAGTGCTAGACGCGAGACTACTGACAATGAGCAGTTCTTC
length: 14; size: -; J: TRBJ2-3; D: TRBD1; V: TRBV29-1; CDR3: CSVDGTGASDTQYF; DNA: TGCAGCGTGGACGGGACAGGGGCGTCGGATACGCAGTATTTT
length: 13; size: many; J: TRBJ2-5; D: -; V: TRBV5-1; CDR3: CASSLGNRETQYF; DNA: TGCGCCAGCAGCTTGGGGAACAGGGAGACCCAGTACTTC
length: 12; size: few; J: TRBJ1-1; D: -; V: TRBV6-5; CDR3: CASSYTGQEAFF; DNA: TGTGCCAGCAGTTACACCGGCCAGGAAGCTTTCTTT
length: 14; size: many; J: TRBJ1-4; D: -; V: TRBV7-2; CDR3: CASSLTGIGEKLFF; DNA: TGTGCCAGCAGCTTAACCGGGATAGGGGAAAAACTGTTTTTT
length: 14; size: many; J: TRBJ1-1; D: -; V: TRBV15; CDR3: CATSRERGPTEAFF; DNA: TGTGCCACCAGCAGAGAGCGGGGGCCCACTGAAGCTTTCTTT
length: 13; size: many; J: TRBJ2-7; D: TRBD1; V: TRBV24-1; CDR3: CATSEGTGLKQYF; DNA: TGTGCCACCAGTGAAGGGACAGGGTTGAAGCAGTACTTC
length: 16; size: many; J: TRBJ2-3; D: -; V: TRBV5-1; CDR3: CASSPGETLSTDTQYF; DNA: TGCGCCAGCAGCCCTGGGGAAACCCTGAGCACAGATACGCAGTATTTT
length: 16; size: many; J: TRBJ2-7; D: -; V: TRBV19; CDR3: CASSPSGGTVAYEQYF; DNA: TGTGCCAGTAGTCCCTCCGGAGGGACGGTCGCCTACGAGCAGTACTTC
length: 16; size: few; J: TRBJ2-1; D: TRBD2; V: TRBV12-3/TRBV12-4; CDR3: CASSFQAGGSGNEQFF; DNA: TGTGCCAGCAGTTTTCAGGCGGGAGGGTCTGGGAATGAGCAGTTCTTC
length: 15; size: -; J: TRBJ2-7; D: -; V: TRBV4-3; CDR3: CASSRGNGGVYEQYF; DNA: TGCGCCAGCAGCCGTGGAAATGGCGGGGTATACGAGCAGTACTTC
length: 13; size: many; J: TRBJ2-1; D: -; V: TRBV12-3/TRBV12-4; CDR3: CASTTPGHDEQFF; DNA: TGTGCCAGCACCACACCCGGACATGATGAGCAGTTCTTC
length: 16; size: once; J: TRBJ2-1; D: TRBD2; V: TRBV20-1; CDR3: CSAREPSGRAYNEQLF; DNA: TGCAGTGCTAGAGAACCAAGCGGGAGAGCCTACAATGAGCAGCTCTTC
length: 17; size: many; J: TRBJ2-6; D: TRBD2; V: TRBV10-3; CDR3: CAISGASGSPGANVLTF; DNA: TGTGCCATCAGTGGGGCTAGCGGGAGCCCTGGGGCCAACGTCCTGACTTTC
length: 17; size: -; J: TRBJ1-5; D: -; V: TRBV20-1; CDR3: CSARDLTGTPSNQPQHF; DNA: TGCAGTGCTAGAGATCTTACGGGGACACCGAGCAATCAGCCCCAGCATTTT
length: 17; size: many; J: TRBJ2-6; D: TRBD1; V: TRBV6-2/TRBV6-3; CDR3: CASSYSSTGFGANVLTF; DNA: TGTGCCAGCAGTTACTCCTCGACAGGGTTCGGGGCCAACGTCCTGACTTTC
length: 13; size: -; J: TRBJ2-7; D: -; V: TRBV20-1; CDR3: CSALGLKPGEQYF; DNA: TGCAGTGCTCTCGGTCTCAAACCAGGCGAGCAGTACTTC
length: 16; size: few; J: TRBJ2-1; D: -; V: TRBV6-1; CDR3: CASSRLTRGPYNEQFF; DNA: TGTGCCAGCAGTCGACTGACTAGGGGACCCTACAATGAGCAGTTCTTC